This TCR beta chain was sequenced during a study of T-cell memory formation after mild COVID-19. Amplification by 5'RACE using constant-segment primers produced TCR alpha and TCR beta cDNA libraries that carried sample barcodes and UMIs. MiXCR, applied by TCRdb to the 5' RACE reads, yields one record per CDR3 protein. The sample carries roughly 400,000 distinct CDR3 sequences, 18% recorded once. This CDR3 region has 14 residues. V was pared by 1 base and J by 1 base, with 7 bases between. The germline V gene has CDR1 LNHDA and CDR2 SQIVND (reference sequence). The sequence came from a man aged 18 to 30 who had mild COVID-19 (a few samples of this study predate the infection). Cell type and time point are not known. The sample was PBMCs or a T cell subset sorted from them (not recorded which). The rearrangement links TRBV19 to TRBJ1-1; D unresolved. The CDR3 region has the DNA TGTGCCAGTAGTATAGGGTTGGGGAACACTGAAGCTTTCTTT. Its protein product is CASSIGLGNTEAFF.